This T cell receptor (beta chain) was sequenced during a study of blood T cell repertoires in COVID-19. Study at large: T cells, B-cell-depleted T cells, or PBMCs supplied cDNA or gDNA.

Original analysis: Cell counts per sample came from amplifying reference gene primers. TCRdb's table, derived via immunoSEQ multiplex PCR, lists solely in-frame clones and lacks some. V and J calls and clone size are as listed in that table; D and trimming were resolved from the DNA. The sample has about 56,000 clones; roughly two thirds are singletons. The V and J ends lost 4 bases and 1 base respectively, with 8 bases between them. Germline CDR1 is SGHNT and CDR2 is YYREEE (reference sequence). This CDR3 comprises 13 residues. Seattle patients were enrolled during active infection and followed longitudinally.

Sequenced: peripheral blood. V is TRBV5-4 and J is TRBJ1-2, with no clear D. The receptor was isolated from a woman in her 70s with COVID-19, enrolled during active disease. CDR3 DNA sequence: TGTGCCAGCAGCCCCCCCAGTAACTATGGCTACACCTTC. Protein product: CASSPPSNYGYTF.